What follows is one T cell receptor beta chain and its context. This clonotype was recorded a few times. No antigen is known for it. It has no much larger one-base neighbor in the sample; base qualities were not kept. Measured from the cysteine to the phenylalanine, the CDR3 is 17 residues long. Only the CDR3 part of the read is kept: 51 bases, read in frame from the first base. At the junction V is shortened by 2 bases and J by 4 bases, with 17 bases in between. As encoded in the germline V gene, CDR1 is MGHRA while CDR2 is YSYEKL. The sample originates from a study of early T cells in non-severe SARS-CoV-2 infection (dated by TCRdb to the early 2020s). Looking at the study overall: Bulk RNA from unsorted whole blood was used for TCR sequencing, so alpha and beta chains could not be paired. General findings and caveats noted by the study authors: VDJdb matching was skewed toward anti-spike CD8 responses and likely underestimated virus-specific expansions, missing private and CD4 specificities.

Receptor amplification or capture employed 5' RACE. This sample was sequenced with a NextSeq 500. To correct for sequencing error and PCR bias, the TCR library protocol tagged individual cDNA molecules with unique molecular identifiers. Sequencing covered both TCR alpha and beta chains, and within each sample the abundances of alpha and beta sequences were tightly co-correlated. The paper's data handling went like this. Decombinator V4 was used to annotate the V gene, J gene and CDR3 of the TCR sequences. TCRs were defined as expanded if a significant change between any two time points was detected under a Poisson model with p below 0.0001. TCR abundances were normalised to the total number of TCRs sequenced per sample and were expressed as counts per million. TRAV1-2 paired with TRAJ12, TRAJ20 or TRAJ33 defined MAIT TCRs, while TRAV10 paired with TRAJ18 defined iNKT TCRs. VDJdb, accessed 1 November 2021, was searched for CMV, EBV and SARS-CoV-2 annotated TCRs, excluding TCRs annotated for multiple antigens. Clones were called with MiXCR by TCRdb after fastp trimmed the public reads at Q25, and only in-frame beta chains were retained. For every CDR3 protein sequence, its rows merge into one entry that carries the most common genes and DNA. Here the V and J calls rest on TCRdb's processing, not on the authors' analysis. For this sample the table gives about 55,000 distinct CDR3 sequences, of which less than 15% were detected only once. Of the sample, approximately 9.4% is held by the ten largest clones.

A case-control design nested within a healthcare worker cohort in London, UK, was used, with weekly nasopharyngeal swab PCR tests and blood sampling performed. Healthcare workers were recruited during the week of the UK lockdown, between 23 and 31 March 2020, and followed weekly for up to roughly 15 weeks. The TCR originated in an adult who was a healthcare worker with PCR-confirmed SARS-CoV-2 infection or an uninfected control (not recorded which). The V and J segments used are TRBV4-1 and TRBJ1-4; D gene: possibly TRBD1, on 5 matching bases. The specimen comprised whole blood, sampled at baseline. The DNA sequence is as follows: TGCGCCAGCAGCCAAACGCTGGCCGAGGGGTTTAATGAAAAACTGTTTTTT. Its translation reads: CASSQTLAEGFNEKLFF.